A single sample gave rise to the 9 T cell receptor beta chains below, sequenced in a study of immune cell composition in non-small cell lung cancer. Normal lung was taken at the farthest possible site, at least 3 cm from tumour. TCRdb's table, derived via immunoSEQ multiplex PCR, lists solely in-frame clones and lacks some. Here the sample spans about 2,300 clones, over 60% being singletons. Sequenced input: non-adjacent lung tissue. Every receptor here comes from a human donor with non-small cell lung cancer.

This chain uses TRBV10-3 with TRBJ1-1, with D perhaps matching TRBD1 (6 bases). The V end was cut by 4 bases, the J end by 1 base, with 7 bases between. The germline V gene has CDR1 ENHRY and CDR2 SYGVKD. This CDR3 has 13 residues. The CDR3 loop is CAISVQGNTEAFF. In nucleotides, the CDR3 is TGTGCCATCAGTGTACAGGGGAACACTGAAGCTTTCTTT.

CDR3 amino acids: CASSVYSHQDTQYF. The CDR3 coding sequence is TGCGCCAGCAGTGTCTACTCGCACCAAGATACGCAGTATTTT. The V gene is TRBV10-2, the J gene TRBJ2-3; D call uncertain. The CDR3 is made up of 14 amino acids. V was pared by 4 bases and J by 5 bases, with 13 bases between. CDR1 and CDR2 from the germline V gene are WSHSY and SAAADI.

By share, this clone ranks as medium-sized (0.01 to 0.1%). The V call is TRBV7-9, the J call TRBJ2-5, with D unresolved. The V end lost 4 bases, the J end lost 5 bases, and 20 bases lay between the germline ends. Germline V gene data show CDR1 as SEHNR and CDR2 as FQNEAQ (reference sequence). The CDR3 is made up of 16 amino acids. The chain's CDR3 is CASSSGTARSGETQYF. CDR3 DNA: TGTGCCAGCAGCTCCGGAACGGCTAGGAGTGGGGAGACCCAGTACTTC.

CDR3 sequence (DNA): TGTGCCAGCACCTCGGACATTTCCTACGAGCAGTACTTC. This gives the protein CASTSDISYEQYF. This sequence joins TRBV2 and TRBJ2-7; D is perhaps TRBD1 (5 bases). This CDR3 contains 13 residues. Germline values: CDR1 SNHLY, CDR2 FYNNEI. The V end lost 7 bases, the J end lost 1 base, and 11 bases lay between the germline ends.

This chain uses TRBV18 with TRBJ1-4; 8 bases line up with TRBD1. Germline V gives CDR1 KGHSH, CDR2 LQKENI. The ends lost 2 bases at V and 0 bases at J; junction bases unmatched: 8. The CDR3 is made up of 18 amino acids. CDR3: CASSPSKDRDATNEKLFF. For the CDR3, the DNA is TGTGCCAGCTCACCATCAAAGGACAGGGATGCAACTAATGAAAAACTGTTTTTT. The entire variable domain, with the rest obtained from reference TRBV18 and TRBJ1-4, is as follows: NAGVMQNPRHLVRRRGQEARLRCSPMKGHSHVYWYRQLPEEGLKFMVYLQKENIIDESGMPKERFSAEFPKEGPSILRIQQVVRGDSAAYFCASSPSKDRDATNEKLFFGSGTQLSVL.

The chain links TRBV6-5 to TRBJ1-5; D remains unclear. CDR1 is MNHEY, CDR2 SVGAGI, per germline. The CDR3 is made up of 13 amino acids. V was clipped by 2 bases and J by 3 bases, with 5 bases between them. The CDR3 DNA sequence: TGTGCCAGCAGTTACGCGGACAATCAGCCCCAGCATTTT. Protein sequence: CASSYADNQPQHF.

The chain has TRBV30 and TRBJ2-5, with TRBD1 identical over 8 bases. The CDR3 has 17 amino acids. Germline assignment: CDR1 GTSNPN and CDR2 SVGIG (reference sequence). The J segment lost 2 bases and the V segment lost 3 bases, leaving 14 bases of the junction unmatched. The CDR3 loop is CAWSRGQGGLKQETQYF. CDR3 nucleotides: TGTGCCTGGAGCCGAGGACAGGGAGGTCTGAAACAAGAGACCCAGTACTTC.

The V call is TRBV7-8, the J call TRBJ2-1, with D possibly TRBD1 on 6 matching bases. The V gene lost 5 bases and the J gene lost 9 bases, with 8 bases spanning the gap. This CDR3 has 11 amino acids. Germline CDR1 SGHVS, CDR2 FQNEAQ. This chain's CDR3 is CASSPGAEQFF. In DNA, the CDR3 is TGTGCCAGCAGCCCAGGGGCTGAGCAGTTCTTC.

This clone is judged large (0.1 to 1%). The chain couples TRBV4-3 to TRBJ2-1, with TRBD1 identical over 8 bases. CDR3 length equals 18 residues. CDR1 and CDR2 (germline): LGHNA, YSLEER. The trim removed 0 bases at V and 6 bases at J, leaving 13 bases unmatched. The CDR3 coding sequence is TGCGCCAGCAGCCAAGATGGTAGCCCAGGGGGCCGCCCCAATGAGCAGTTCTTC. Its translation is CASSQDGSPGGRPNEQFF.